This T cell receptor beta chain was profiled in a study of blood T cell repertoires in COVID-19. Overall study context: T cells, B-cell-depleted T cells, or PBMCs supplied cDNA or gDNA.

TCRdb keeps only in-frame clones here, not all; method: immunoSEQ multiplex PCR. The sample lists around 190,000 clones, 80% to 90% occurring once. The CDR3 has 15 residues. Germline assignment: CDR1 SGHTA and CDR2 FQGNSA. J was trimmed by 5 bases and V by 5 bases; bases with no gene match: 11. This receptor was obtained from a man in his 70s with active or convalescent COVID-19. Specimen: peripheral blood. This rearrangement joins TRBV7-2 to TRBJ2-5, with 7 bases that match TRBD2. Here the CDR3 DNA reads TGTGCCAGCAGCCCGCCCGGGGGGACCTGGGAGACCCAGTACTTC. Its protein is CASSPPGGTWETQYF.